This T cell receptor beta chain was identified in a study of cytomegalovirus exposure and HLA in healthy donors. About the research overall: As an earlier analysis found, roughly 180 million T cells yielded 117 million unique TCR beta sequences. Study-level findings and limits: Later analysis identified a missense DCLRE1C variant that was linked to TCR beta V- and J-gene trimming. Another analysis was done later, and it associated 17,000 or so TCR beta sequences with HLA alleles at 0.05 false discovery rate.

Trimming took 4 bases from V and 9 from J; bases not matched to a gene: 7. This CDR3 has 15 amino acids. Germline CDR1 reads MNHEY; CDR2 reads SVGAGI. Turning to this clone: Its specificity is unknown.

The primer mix had 60 Vbeta and 13 Jbeta primers. Sequencing used immunoSEQ multiplex PCR; TCRdb keeps in-frame clones, though not all of them. In the table there are under 200,000 clones, approximately 82% of which are singletons. The chain uses TRBV6-5 and TRBJ2-1; 12 bases align to TRBD1. The sequenced sample consisted of PBMCs. This clonotype was obtained from a male donor in good health and CMV-seronegative. The CDR3 DNA follows: TGTGCCAGCAGTTCCCCGGGACAGGGGGCGGCTGAGCAGTTCTTC. Translation gives CASSSPGQGAAEQFF.